A selection of T cell receptor beta chains follows, all from one sample in a study of T cell responses to AZD1222 COVID-19 vaccine. Measured with immunoSEQ multiplex PCR; TCRdb has only the in-frame clones, and not every one. Of around 74,000 clones listed, 92% were seen once; the top ten hold roughly 6.4%. The sample in question was peripheral blood, obtained on day 0 of MenACWY control vaccination. The receptor source for this set is an adult in good health. Both conserved end residues are part of each CDR3. D genes are given only for firm matches.

CDR3 length,V gene,J gene,D gene,CDR3 protein
16,TRBV6-5,TRBJ1-2,TRBD1,CASSYSGTGVGYGYTF
17,TRBV7-2,TRBJ2-3,TRBD2,CASTHSSAGGGKDTQYF
16,TRBV5-8,TRBJ1-6,NA,CASSLVQGLGNSPLHF
17,TRBV7-9,TRBJ1-3,NA,CASSLIMGAVSGNTIYF
14,TRBV7-2,TRBJ2-3,NA,CASSLALEGSTQYF
16,TRBV6-2/TRBV6-3,TRBJ2-2,TRBD2,CASSYSGTSVTGELFF
16,TRBV7-8,TRBJ2-3,TRBD1,CASSLGVGTGTDTQYF
14,TRBV29-1,TRBJ2-7,TRBD1,CSVENRGVGYEQYF
14,TRBV29-1,TRBJ2-3,NA,CSVEDAGSTDTQYF
14,TRBV3-1/TRBV3-2,TRBJ2-3,NA,CASSQVASTDTQYF
14,TRBV7-2,TRBJ2-3,NA,CASSAHQGTDTQYF
15,TRBV24-1,TRBJ2-3,NA,CATSDWQEHTDTQYF
20,TRBV19,TRBJ2-1,NA,CASSPPAGKTGPSSYNEQFF
17,TRBV25-1,TRBJ1-1,TRBD1,CASSEIRTGDLNTEAFF
15,TRBV9,TRBJ2-6,NA,CASSYTTSGANVLTF
14,TRBV28,TRBJ2-5,NA,CASSSPRKEETQYF
16,TRBV6-5,TRBJ2-4,NA,CASSYSHGPLGDIQYF
19,TRBV2,TRBJ2-4,TRBD2,CASSEALAGGPLAKNIQYF
17,TRBV15,TRBJ1-2,TRBD1,CATSRDFSATGGDGYTF
16,TRBV3-1/TRBV3-2,TRBJ2-3,TRBD1,CASTDSGTGGTDTQYF
15,TRBV28,TRBJ2-1,NA,CASSAVGGGPQRQFF
17,TRBV27,TRBJ2-6,TRBD1,CASSHRDRGSGANVLTF
16,TRBV28,TRBJ1-5,NA,CASSFPELASNQPQHF
15,TRBV3-1/TRBV3-2,TRBJ2-1,NA,CASSPSRGAYNEQFF
14,TRBV7-9,TRBJ2-7,TRBD1,CASSFGTDSYEQYF
14,TRBV6-5,TRBJ2-2,NA,CASSSRGPPGELFF
16,TRBV19,TRBJ2-2,TRBD2,CASSRPGLAVAGELFF
12,TRBV16,TRBJ2-3,NA,CASSQSKAMGYF
13,TRBV6-4,TRBJ2-7,TRBD2,CATPGGVSYEQYF
12,TRBV10-3,TRBJ2-5,NA,CAISESAETQYF
15,TRBV2,TRBJ2-1,TRBD1,CASRQGLASYNEQFF
14,TRBV7-9,TRBJ1-4,TRBD1,CASSLTGEGEKLFF
15,TRBV7-9,TRBJ1-6,NA,CASSLPGAYNSPLHF
15,TRBV10-3,TRBJ2-1,NA,CATHDGDSQHNEQFF
13,TRBV29-1,TRBJ1-1,TRBD1,CSVFGQGNTEAFF
12,TRBV7-9,TRBJ2-1,TRBD2,CASSSEAGTGFF
12,TRBV5-5,TRBJ1-5,NA,CASSELSQPQHF
13,TRBV7-2,TRBJ2-7,NA,CASSLTAAYEQYF
15,TRBV7-2,TRBJ2-4,NA,CASSLGSGNSGIQYF
14,TRBV28,TRBJ2-4,NA,CASSHDWPKNIQYF
18,TRBV3-1/TRBV3-2,TRBJ2-2,TRBD2,CASSHPGLAGVGTGELFF
17,TRBV18,TRBJ2-5,NA,CASSPQLRTPGKETQYF
15,TRBV28,TRBJ2-5,TRBD2,CASSTTGLGKETQYF
12,TRBV12-3/TRBV12-4,TRBJ2-7,NA,CASSWTAYEQYF
12,TRBV3-1/TRBV3-2,TRBJ1-3,NA,CASSLGGNTIYF
16,TRBV7-6,TRBJ2-3,TRBD2,CASSLAWTSGTDTQYF
14,TRBV5-1,TRBJ2-1,TRBD1,CASSKDRGLDEQFF
14,TRBV25-1,TRBJ1-2,NA,CASSEATGNYGYTF
12,TRBV7-8,TRBJ2-7,NA,CASSLEIYEQYF
11,TRBV5-1,TRBJ2-1,NA,CASSRETEQFF
13,TRBV25-1,TRBJ1-1,NA,CASSEFGNTEAFF
13,TRBV6-5,TRBJ2-4,NA,CASSAISRNIQYF
18,TRBV21-1,TRBJ2-5,NA,CASSKLGIDTSLWETQYF
17,TRBV7-2,TRBJ2-7,NA,CASRHSTGSQDVHEQYF
13,TRBV14,TRBJ2-7,NA,CASSQRGTDEQYF
13,TRBV7-9,TRBJ1-6,NA,CASSLGADSPLHF
15,TRBV19,TRBJ2-3,NA,CASSISPQPSDTQYF
14,TRBV7-2,TRBJ1-3,NA,CASSVMGSGNTIYF
16,TRBV18,TRBJ1-4,TRBD1,CASSPRDRVTNEKLFF
13,TRBV19,TRBJ2-7,NA,CASSGTATYEQYF